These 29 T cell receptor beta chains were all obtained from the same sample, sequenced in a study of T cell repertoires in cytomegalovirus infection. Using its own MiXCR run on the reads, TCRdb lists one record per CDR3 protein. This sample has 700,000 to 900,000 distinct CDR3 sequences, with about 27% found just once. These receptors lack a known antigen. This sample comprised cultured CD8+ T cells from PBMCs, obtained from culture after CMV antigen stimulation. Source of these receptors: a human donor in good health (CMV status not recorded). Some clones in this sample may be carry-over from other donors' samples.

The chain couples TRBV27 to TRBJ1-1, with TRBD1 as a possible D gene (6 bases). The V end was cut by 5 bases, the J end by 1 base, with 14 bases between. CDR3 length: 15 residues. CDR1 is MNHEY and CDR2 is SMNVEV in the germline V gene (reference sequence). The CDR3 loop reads CASSRPQGPNTEAFF. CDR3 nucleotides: TGTGCCAGCAGTCGCCCTCAGGGGCCGAACACTGAAGCTTTCTTT.

CDR3 region: CASSRPAEGSYNSPLHF. The CDR3 DNA reads TGTGCCAGCAGCCGCCCCGCAGAGGGATCCTATAATTCACCCCTCCACTTT. This sequence joins TRBV28 and TRBJ1-6; D unclear. V lost 6 bases to trimming and J lost 1 base, with 16 bases between them. Germline values: CDR1 MDHEN, CDR2 SYDVKM. CDR3 length equals 17 residues. Full variable domain (remainder filled in from reference TRBV28 and TRBJ1-6): DVKVTQSSRYLVKRTGEKVFLECVQDMDHENMFWYRQDPGLGLRLIYFSYDVKMKEKGDIPEGYSVSREKKERFSLILESASTNQTSMYLCASSRPAEGSYNSPLHFGNGTRLTVT.

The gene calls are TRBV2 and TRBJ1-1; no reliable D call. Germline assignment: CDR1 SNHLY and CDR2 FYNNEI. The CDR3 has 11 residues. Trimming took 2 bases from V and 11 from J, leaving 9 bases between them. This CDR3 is CASSELPRAFF. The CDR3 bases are TGTGCCAGCAGTGAACTTCCCAGGGCTTTCTTT.

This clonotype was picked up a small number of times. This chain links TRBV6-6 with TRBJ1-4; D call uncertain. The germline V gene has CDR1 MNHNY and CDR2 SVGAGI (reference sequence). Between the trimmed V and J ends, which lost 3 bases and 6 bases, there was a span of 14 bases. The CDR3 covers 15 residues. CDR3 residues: CASSYNPPRDEKLFF. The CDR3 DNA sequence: TGTGCCAGCAGTTATAACCCTCCGAGGGATGAAAAACTGTTTTTT.

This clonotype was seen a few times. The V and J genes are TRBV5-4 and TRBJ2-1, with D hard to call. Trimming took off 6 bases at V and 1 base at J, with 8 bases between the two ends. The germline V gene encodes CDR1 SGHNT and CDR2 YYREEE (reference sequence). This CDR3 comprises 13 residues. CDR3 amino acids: CASKIESYNEQFF. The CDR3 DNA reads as TGTGCCAGCAAAATTGAGTCCTACAATGAGCAGTTCTTC.

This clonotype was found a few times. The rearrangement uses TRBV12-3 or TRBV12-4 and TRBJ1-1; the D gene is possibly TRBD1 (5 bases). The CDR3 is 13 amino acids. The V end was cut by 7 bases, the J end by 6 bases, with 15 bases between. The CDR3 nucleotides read TGTGCCAGCACCCCGGGACTCCCCTCTGAAGCTTTCTTT. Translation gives CASTPGLPSEAFF.

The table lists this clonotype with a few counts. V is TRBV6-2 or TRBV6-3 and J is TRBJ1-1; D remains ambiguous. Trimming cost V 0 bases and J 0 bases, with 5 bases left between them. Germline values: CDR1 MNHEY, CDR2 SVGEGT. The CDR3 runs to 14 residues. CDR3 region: CASSYSPLNTEAFF. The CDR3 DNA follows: TGTGCCAGCAGTTACTCACCCTTGAACACTGAAGCTTTCTTT.

CDR3 bases: TGTGCCAGCAGTGAATTTGGGAAGGTTGGCAATCAGCCCCAGCATTTT. Protein product: CASSEFGKVGNQPQHF. The V and J genes are TRBV6-1 and TRBJ1-5; D gene unclear. Germline V gives CDR1 MNHNS, CDR2 SASEGT. The CDR3 sequence is 16 residues long. Trimming took off 2 bases at V and 2 bases at J, with 13 bases between the two ends.

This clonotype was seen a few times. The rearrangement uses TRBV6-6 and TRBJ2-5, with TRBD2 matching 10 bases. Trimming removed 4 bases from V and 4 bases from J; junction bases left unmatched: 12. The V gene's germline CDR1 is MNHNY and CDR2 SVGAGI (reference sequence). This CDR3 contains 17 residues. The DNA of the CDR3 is TGTGCCAGCAGTTCTCCGGGACTAGCGTCCGTTGGAGAGACCCAGTACTTC. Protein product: CASSSPGLASVGETQYF.

The CDR3 spells CASSLEGPTNEKLFF. CDR3 nucleotides: TGTGCCAGTTCCCTGGAGGGGCCCACTAATGAAAAACTGTTTTTT. The chain carries TRBV2 and TRBJ1-4, with a tentative D call TRBD1 (5 bases). V was clipped by 9 bases and J by 2 bases, with 16 bases between them. The germline V gene encodes CDR1 SNHLY and CDR2 FYNNEI. The CDR3 consists of 15 residues.

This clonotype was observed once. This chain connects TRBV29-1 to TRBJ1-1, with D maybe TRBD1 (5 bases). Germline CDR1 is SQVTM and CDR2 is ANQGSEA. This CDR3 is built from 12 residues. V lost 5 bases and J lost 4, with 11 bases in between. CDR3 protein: CSVWGEPTEAFF. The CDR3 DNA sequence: TGCAGCGTTTGGGGGGAGCCCACTGAAGCTTTCTTT. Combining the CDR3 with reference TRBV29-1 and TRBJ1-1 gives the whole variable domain SAVISQKPSRDICQRGTSLTIQCQVDSQVTMMFWYRQQPGQSLTLIATANQGSEATYESGFVIDKFPISRPNLTFSTLTVSNMSPEDSSIYLCSVWGEPTEAFFGQGTRLTVV.

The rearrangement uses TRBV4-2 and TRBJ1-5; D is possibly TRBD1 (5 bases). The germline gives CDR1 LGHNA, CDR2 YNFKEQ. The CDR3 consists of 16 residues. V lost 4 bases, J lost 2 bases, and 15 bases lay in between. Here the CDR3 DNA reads TGTGCCAGCAGCCCCCGAGCAGAACAGGGCAATCAGCCCCAGCATTTT. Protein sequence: CASSPRAEQGNQPQHF.

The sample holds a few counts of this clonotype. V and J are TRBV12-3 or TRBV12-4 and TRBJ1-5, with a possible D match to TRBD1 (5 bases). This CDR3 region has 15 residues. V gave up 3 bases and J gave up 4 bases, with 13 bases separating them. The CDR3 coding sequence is TGTGCCAGCAGTTTGGGACGGAACCTTAATCAGCCCCAGCATTTT. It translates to CASSLGRNLNQPQHF.

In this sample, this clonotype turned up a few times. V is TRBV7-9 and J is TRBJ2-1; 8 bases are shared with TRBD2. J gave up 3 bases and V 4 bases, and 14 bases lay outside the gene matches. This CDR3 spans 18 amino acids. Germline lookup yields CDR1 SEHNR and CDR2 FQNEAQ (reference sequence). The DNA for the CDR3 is TGTGCCAGCAGCTCCCCCCCCGCCGGGACTAGTCACTACAATGAGCAGTTCTTC. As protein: CASSSPPAGTSHYNEQFF.

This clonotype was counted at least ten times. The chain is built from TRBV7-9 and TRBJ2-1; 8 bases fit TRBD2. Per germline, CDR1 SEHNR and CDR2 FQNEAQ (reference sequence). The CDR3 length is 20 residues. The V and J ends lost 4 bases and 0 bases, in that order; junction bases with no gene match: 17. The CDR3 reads CASSSPEGEGLDSSYNEQFF. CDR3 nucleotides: TGTGCCAGCAGCTCCCCAGAAGGAGAGGGACTAGACAGCTCCTACAATGAGCAGTTCTTC.

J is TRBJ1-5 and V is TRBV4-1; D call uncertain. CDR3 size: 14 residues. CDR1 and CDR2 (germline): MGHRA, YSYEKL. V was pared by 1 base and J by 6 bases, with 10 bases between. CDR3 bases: TGCGCCAGCAGCCAAGTAGAGGGAAGTCAGCCCCAGCATTTT. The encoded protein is CASSQVEGSQPQHF.

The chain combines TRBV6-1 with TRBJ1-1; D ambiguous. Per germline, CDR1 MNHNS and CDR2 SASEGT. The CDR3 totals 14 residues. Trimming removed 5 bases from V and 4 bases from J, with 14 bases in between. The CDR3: CASSTPRRVTEAFF. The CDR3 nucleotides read TGTGCCAGCAGTACCCCGAGGCGGGTCACTGAAGCTTTCTTT.

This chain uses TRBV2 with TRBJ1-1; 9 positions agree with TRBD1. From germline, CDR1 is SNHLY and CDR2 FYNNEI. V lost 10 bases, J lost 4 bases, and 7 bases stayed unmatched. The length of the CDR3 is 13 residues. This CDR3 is CATLQTGGTEAFF. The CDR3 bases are TGTGCCACCCTCCAGACAGGGGGCACTGAAGCTTTCTTT.

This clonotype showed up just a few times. CDR3 bases: TGTGCCAGCAGGAGTTGGGGGTCCGAGCAGTACGTC. Protein: CASRSWGSEQYV. V usage is TRBV2 and J usage is TRBJ2-7, with D tentatively TRBD1 or TRBD2 (5 bases each). Germline V gene data show CDR1 as SNHLY and CDR2 as FYNNEI. The CDR3 length is 12 residues. V shed 6 bases and J shed 6 bases, with 12 bases lying between them.

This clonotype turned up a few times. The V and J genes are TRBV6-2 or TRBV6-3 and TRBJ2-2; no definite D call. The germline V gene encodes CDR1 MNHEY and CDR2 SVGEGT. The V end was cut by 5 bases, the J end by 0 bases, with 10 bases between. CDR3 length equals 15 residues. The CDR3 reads CASSLDGSNTGELFF. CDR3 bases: TGTGCCAGCAGTCTGGACGGTTCGAACACCGGGGAGCTGTTTTTT.

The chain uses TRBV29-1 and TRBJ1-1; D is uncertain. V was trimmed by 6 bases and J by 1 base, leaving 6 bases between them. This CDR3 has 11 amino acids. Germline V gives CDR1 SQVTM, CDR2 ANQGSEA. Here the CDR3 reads CSVKTNTEAFF. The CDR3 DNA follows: TGCAGCGTAAAGACGAACACTGAAGCTTTCTTT.

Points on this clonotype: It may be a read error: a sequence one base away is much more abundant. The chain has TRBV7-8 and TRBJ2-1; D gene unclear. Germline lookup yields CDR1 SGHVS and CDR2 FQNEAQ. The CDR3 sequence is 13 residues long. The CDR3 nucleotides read TGTGCCAGCAGCTCCTCACAGTACAAGGAGCAGTTCTTC. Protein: CASSSSQYKEQFF.

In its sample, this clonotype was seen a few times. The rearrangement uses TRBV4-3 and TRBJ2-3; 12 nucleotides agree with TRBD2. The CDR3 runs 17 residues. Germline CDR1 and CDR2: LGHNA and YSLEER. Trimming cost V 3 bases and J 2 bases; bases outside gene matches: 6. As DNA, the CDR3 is TGCGCCAGCAGCCATTGGACTAGCGGGGAGTCCACAGATACGCAGTATTTT. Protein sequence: CASSHWTSGESTDTQYF.

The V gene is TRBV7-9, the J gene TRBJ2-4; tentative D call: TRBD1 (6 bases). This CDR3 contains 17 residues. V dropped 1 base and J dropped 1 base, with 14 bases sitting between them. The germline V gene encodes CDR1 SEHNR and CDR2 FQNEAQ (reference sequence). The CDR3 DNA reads TGTGCCAGCAGCTTAGAGGGGGATCTAATGGCCAAAAACATTCAGTACTTC. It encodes CASSLEGDLMAKNIQYF.

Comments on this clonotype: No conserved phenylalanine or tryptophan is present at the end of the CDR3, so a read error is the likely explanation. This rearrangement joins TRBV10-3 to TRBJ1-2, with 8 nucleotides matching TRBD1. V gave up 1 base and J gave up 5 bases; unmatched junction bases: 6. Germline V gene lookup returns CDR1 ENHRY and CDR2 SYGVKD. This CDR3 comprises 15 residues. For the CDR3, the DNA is TGTGCCATCAGTGAGTACCGGGACAGGACTTATGGCTACACCGTC. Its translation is CAISEYRDRTYGYTV.

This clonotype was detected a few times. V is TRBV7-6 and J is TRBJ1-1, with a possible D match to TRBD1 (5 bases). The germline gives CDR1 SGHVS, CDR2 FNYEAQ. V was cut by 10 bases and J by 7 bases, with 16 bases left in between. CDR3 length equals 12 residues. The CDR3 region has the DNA TGTGCCATACTTGGGGCGAGAGATGAAGCTTTCTTT. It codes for CAILGARDEAFF.

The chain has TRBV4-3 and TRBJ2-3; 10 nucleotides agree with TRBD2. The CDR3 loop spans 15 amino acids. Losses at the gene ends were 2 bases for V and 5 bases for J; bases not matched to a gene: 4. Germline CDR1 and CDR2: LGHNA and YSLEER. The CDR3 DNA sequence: TGCGCCAGCAGCCAAAAGCGGGGGGGGGTAGATACGCAGTATTTT. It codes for CASSQKRGGVDTQYF.

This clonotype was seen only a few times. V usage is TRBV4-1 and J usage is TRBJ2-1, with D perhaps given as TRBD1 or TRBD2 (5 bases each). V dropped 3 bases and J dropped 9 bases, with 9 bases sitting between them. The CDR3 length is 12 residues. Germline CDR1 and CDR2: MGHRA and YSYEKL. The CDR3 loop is CASSHSGAEQFF. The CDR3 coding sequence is TGCGCCAGCAGCCATTCCGGGGCTGAGCAGTTCTTC.

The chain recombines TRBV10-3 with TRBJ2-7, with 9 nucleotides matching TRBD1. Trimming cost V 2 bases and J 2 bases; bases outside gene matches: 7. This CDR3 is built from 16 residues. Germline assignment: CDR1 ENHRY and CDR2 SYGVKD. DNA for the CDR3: TGTGCCATCAGTGAGCCGGGGACAGGGCTCACCTACGAGCAGTACTTC. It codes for CAISEPGTGLTYEQYF.